These 21 T cell receptor beta chains were sequenced from one sample in a study of identical twins. TCRdb called the 5' RACE reads again in MiXCR, with one record for every CDR3 protein. The table lists 450,000 or so distinct CDR3 sequences, over 12% of them singletons. The same data also contributed to another study, on yellow fever vaccine responses in identical twins.

The sequencing input was CD4+ T cells sorted from blood. The receptor set was obtained from a young woman in good health.

This clonotype has a handful of counts. The V and J genes are TRBV5-1 and TRBJ2-7; 9 nucleotides align to TRBD2. Germline V gene lookup returns CDR1 SGHRS and CDR2 YFSETQ. V gave up 0 bases and J gave up 7 bases; unmatched junction bases: 5. The length of the CDR3 is 14 residues. The CDR3: CASSLALAGAEQYF. The DNA for the CDR3 is TGCGCCAGCAGCTTGGCGTTAGCGGGAGCGGAGCAGTACTTC.

The table lists this clonotype with a few counts. Written as DNA, the CDR3 is TGCAGCGGCGGGGGACAGGGAAGGGAGACCCAGTACTTC. It is translated as CSGGGQGRETQYF. This rearrangement joins TRBV29-1 to TRBJ2-5; 9 bases match TRBD1. This CDR3 has 13 residues. The V gene's germline CDR1 is SQVTM and CDR2 ANQGSEA. Trimming at V came to 7 bases and at J to 5 bases, leaving 8 bases not matched to a gene.

The gene calls are TRBV6-4 and TRBJ1-1; D is unclear. Germline lookup yields CDR1 MRHNA and CDR2 SNTAGT. This CDR3 contains 13 residues. The V gene lost 4 bases and the J gene lost 5 bases, with 11 bases spanning the gap. The CDR3: CASSVGLATEAFF. For the CDR3, the DNA is TGTGCCAGCAGTGTCGGGTTGGCAACTGAAGCTTTCTTT.

This clonotype was detected ten times or more. The V and J genes are TRBV12-3 or TRBV12-4 and TRBJ2-5; 8 positions agree with TRBD2. V shed 5 bases and J 5 bases; nucleotides not matched to a gene: 13. CDR3 length: 16 residues. CDR3 in amino acids: CASSRALAGGLETQYF. The CDR3 region has the DNA TGTGCCAGCAGTCGAGCCTTGGCGGGAGGATTGGAGACCCAGTACTTC.

This clonotype was counted only a few times. The rearrangement links TRBV20-1 to TRBJ1-1; TRBD1 matches 8 bases. This CDR3 has 12 amino acids. J lost 4 bases, V lost 5 bases, and 3 bases had no gene match. CDR1 and CDR2 (germline): DFQATT, SNEGSKA (reference sequence). Written as DNA, the CDR3 is TGCAGTGCTCCCGGGACAGGCACTGAAGCTTTCTTT. The encoded protein is CSAPGTGTEAFF.

This clonotype was recorded a few times. The gene calls are TRBV28 and TRBJ2-3; 7 bases fit TRBD1. CDR3 length: 15 residues. Germline V gene lookup returns CDR1 MDHEN and CDR2 SYDVKM. V shed 6 bases and J 1 base; nucleotides not matched to a gene: 7. The CDR3 is CASSPVGTGTDTQYF. Written as DNA, the CDR3 is TGTGCCAGCAGCCCAGTAGGGACAGGCACAGATACGCAGTATTTT.

This clonotype was counted only a few times. The V call is TRBV6-1, the J call TRBJ1-1; no firm D call. CDR1 and CDR2 (germline): MNHNS, SASEGT. V lost 6 bases and J 7 bases, leaving 12 bases between the germline ends. The length of the CDR3 is 12 residues. CDR3 in DNA: TGTGCCAGCAGGGCCTTAGGGCATGAAGCTTTCTTT. Protein sequence: CASRALGHEAFF.

This clonotype occurred a few times. The DNA of the CDR3 is TGTGCTCCCGGCGGACAGGGGGCCTACGAGCAGTACTTC. Translating gives CAPGGQGAYEQYF. The genes are TRBV30 and TRBJ2-7; 10 bases align to TRBD1. Germline CDR1 is GTSNPN and CDR2 is SVGIG (reference sequence). This CDR3 is built from 13 residues.

The V call is TRBV24-1, the J call TRBJ2-1; TRBD1 is a possible D gene (6 bases). V lost 7 bases to trimming and J lost 4 bases, with 10 bases between them. Germline V gene lookup returns CDR1 KGHDR and CDR2 SFDVKD. This CDR3 is built from 13 residues. Here the CDR3 reads CATRRTEYNEQFF. The CDR3 DNA sequence: TGTGCCACCAGGAGGACAGAATACAATGAGCAGTTCTTC.

The chain uses TRBV3-1 and TRBJ2-5; 16 positions match TRBD2. The CDR3 sequence is 19 residues long. The trim removed 5 bases at V and 4 bases at J, leaving 13 bases unmatched. In germline, CDR1 is LGHDT, CDR2 YNNKEL (reference sequence). In DNA form, the CDR3 reads TGTGCCAGCAGCGGTTCCGGGACTAGCGGGGGGGCGTCTAGAGAGACCCAGTACTTC. Protein sequence: CASSGSGTSGGASRETQYF.

The CDR3 DNA reads TGCGCCAGCAGCTTGGGCTTGGGGGCAGGCACCGGGGAGCTGTTTTTT. Its translation: CASSLGLGAGTGELFF. The chain combines TRBV5-1 with TRBJ2-2; perhaps TRBD1 as D (6 bases). The germline V and J ends were trimmed by 0 bases and 4 bases, with 13 bases remaining between them. This CDR3 contains 16 residues. CDR1 is SGHRS and CDR2 is YFSETQ in the germline V gene. Drawing the rest from reference TRBV5-1 and TRBJ2-2, the complete variable domain is KAGVTQTPRYLIKTRGQQVTLSCSPISGHRSVSWYQQTPGQGLQFLFEYFSETQRNKGNFPGRFSGRQFSNSRSEMNVSTLELGDSALYLCASSLGLGAGTGELFFGEGSRLTVL.

This clonotype was detected only a few times. The chain joins TRBV28 to TRBJ2-3; D gene uncertain. The V end was cut by 8 bases, the J end by 1 base, with 10 bases between. Germline V CDR1 and CDR2: MDHEN, SYDVKM. The CDR3 totals 13 residues. The CDR3 region is CASGERRTDTQYF. DNA of the CDR3: TGTGCCAGCGGTGAGCGACGCACAGATACGCAGTATTTT.

This clonotype showed up just a few times. The V and J genes are TRBV29-1 and TRBJ2-7, with D unresolved. The V end lost 5 bases, the J end lost 6 bases, and 14 bases lay between the germline ends. Germline CDR1 reads SQVTM; CDR2 reads ANQGSEA. The CDR3 is 12 residues long. DNA of the CDR3: TGCAGCGTTCGGCCTAGTACGGGCGAGCAGTACTTC. Its protein is CSVRPSTGEQYF.

This clonotype has just a few counts. This chain joins TRBV12-3 or TRBV12-4 and TRBJ1-5; no definite D call. The CDR3 is 17 residues long. V was trimmed by 3 bases and J by 0 bases, leaving 15 bases between them. CDR3 sequence: CASSFGSGANSNQPQHF. In DNA, the CDR3 is TGTGCCAGCAGTTTTGGCTCAGGAGCAAATAGCAATCAGCCCCAGCATTTT.

The gene calls are TRBV28 and TRBJ2-1; D call uncertain. This CDR3 spans 15 amino acids. Germline CDR1 reads MDHEN; CDR2 reads SYDVKM. Trimming removed 5 bases from V and 2 bases from J, with 13 bases in between. CDR3 region: CASSPSWRTYNEQFF. As DNA, the CDR3 is TGTGCCAGCAGTCCCTCCTGGCGGACCTACAATGAGCAGTTCTTC.

V gene TRBV28 combines with J gene TRBJ2-5, with TRBD2 identical over 7 bases. The CDR3 covers 13 residues. Germline loops: CDR1 MDHEN, CDR2 SYDVKM. The ends lost 7 bases at V and 1 base at J; junction bases unmatched: 3. The CDR3 DNA is TGTGCCAGCATTCGGACTAGCCAAGAGACCCAGTACTTC. This translates into CASIRTSQETQYF.

The chain employs TRBV29-1 and TRBJ2-5; 10 nucleotides align to TRBD1. Looked up from germline, CDR1 is SQVTM and CDR2 is ANQGSEA. The ends lost 7 bases at V and 2 bases at J; junction bases unmatched: 7. This CDR3 has 14 amino acids. The DNA of the CDR3 is TGCAGCGGGTCGGGACAGGGGATTCAAGAGACCCAGTACTTC. This gives the protein CSGSGQGIQETQYF.

This clonotype was detected only a few times. This chain links TRBV3-1 with TRBJ2-5; D possibly corresponds to TRBD1 (6 bases). The CDR3 is 14 residues long. Deletions cut 1 base from V and 1 base from J, with 7 bases between. CDR1 and CDR2 from the germline V gene are LGHDT and YNNKEL (reference sequence). This CDR3 reads CASSQGTAQETQYF. CDR3 bases: TGTGCCAGCAGCCAAGGGACAGCCCAAGAGACCCAGTACTTC.

This clonotype was observed a handful of times. This chain joins TRBV20-1 and TRBJ2-7, with TRBD2 matching over 10 bases. The V gene's germline CDR1 is DFQATT and CDR2 SNEGSKA (reference sequence). This CDR3 contains 17 residues. V lost 6 bases to trimming and J lost 5 bases; unmatched junction nucleotides: 19. The CDR3 here is CSAHPEGYSGRRNEQYF. The CDR3 DNA follows: TGCAGTGCCCACCCGGAGGGGTATAGCGGGAGGAGAAACGAGCAGTACTTC.

This clonotype was seen more than once but under ten times. The genes are TRBV24-1 and TRBJ1-5; 11 bases agree with TRBD1. After removal of 2 bases from V and 1 base from J, the junction contained 3 bases not matched to a gene. The CDR3 spans 17 residues. The germline V gene encodes CDR1 KGHDR and CDR2 SFDVKD. Here the CDR3 reads CATSDSGQGASNQPQHF. The CDR3 nucleotides read TGTGCCACCAGTGATTCAGGACAGGGGGCAAGCAATCAGCCCCAGCATTTT.

This clonotype showed up just a few times. The chain recombines TRBV7-9 with TRBJ2-7; D call uncertain. This CDR3 is built from 13 residues. Deletions cut 5 bases from V and 0 bases from J, with 8 bases between. CDR1 and CDR2 (germline): SEHNR, FQNEAQ (reference sequence). CDR3 nucleotide sequence: TGTGCCAGCAGCCGCAGGAGCTCCTACGAGCAGTACTTC. It codes for CASSRRSSYEQYF.